A selection of T cell receptor beta chains follows, all from one sample in a study of blood T cell repertoires in COVID-19. Assay: immunoSEQ multiplex PCR; the TCRdb copy retains only in-frame clones and omits some. The table records approximately 230,000 clones, approximately 90% of them present only once. Sequenced material: peripheral blood. The receptor source for this set is a man younger than 35 with active or convalescent COVID-19. CDR3s leave out the opening cysteine and the closing phenylalanine or tryptophan.

J gene,V gene,CDR3 protein
TRBJ1-2,TRBV7-8,ASSGPSTGKGYGYT
TRBJ2-5,TRBV7-6,ASSLGLAGSLQETQY
TRBJ1-1,TRBV19,ASSIGTGVSEAF
TRBJ1-3,TRBV6-6,ASSRTGGLGNTIY
TRBJ1-1,TRBV24-1,ATSDLLGGDPMNTEAF
TRBJ2-3,TRBV24-1,ATSDPGTSGDTQY
TRBJ2-3,TRBV4-3,ASSLRGGLAQTDTQY
TRBJ2-2,TRBV6-6,ASSLTALGVTGELF
TRBJ1-2,TRBV7-9,ASSLAIGLANYGYT
TRBJ1-1,TRBV6-5,ASNRDRVNTEAF
TRBJ2-1,TRBV6-5,ASSYTSGNFYNEQF
TRBJ2-6,TRBV27,ASSLSGGFSGANVLT
TRBJ1-2,TRBV28,ASTSLTGTYGYT
TRBJ2-1,TRBV7-9,ASSSTGDEQF
TRBJ1-2,TRBV7-9,ASSLGPGNGYT
TRBJ2-3,TRBV27,ASSLGPGYTQY
TRBJ2-7,TRBV7-9,ASSFVGQEY
TRBJ2-7,TRBV15,ATSRVMGASETYEQY
TRBJ1-5,TRBV9,ASSERRRRSNQPQH
TRBJ2-1,TRBV27,ASRPVAGASSYNEQF
TRBJ2-1,TRBV19,ASNWGGLAGVSYNEQF
TRBJ2-7,TRBV19,ASSNRDRDEQY
TRBJ1-6,TRBV4-3,ASSRGQSEGSPLH
TRBJ2-3,TRBV7-9,ASSLISTDTQY
TRBJ2-5,TRBV18,ASSPLSQETQY
TRBJ2-7,TRBV29-1,SVAGQPYEQY
TRBJ1-3,TRBV30,AWTVGNTIY
TRBJ1-1,TRBV29-1,SVGTGGWTEAF
TRBJ1-1,TRBV15,ATRGTFGWNTEAF
TRBJ1-6,TRBV6-5,ASSYRGYNSPLH
TRBJ2-2,TRBV5-6,ASSLDSGGPGELF
TRBJ1-2,TRBV24-1,ATSDLIGTGTYGYT
TRBJ1-1,TRBV5-1,ASSAYRGAEAF
TRBJ2-5,TRBV7-8,ASSFGQTQETQY
TRBJ2-3,TRBV19,ASSIPSGVEDTQY
TRBJ2-3,TRBV10-2,ASSGSARTDTQY
TRBJ1-3,TRBV15,ATSTGGQLSGNTIY
TRBJ1-2,TRBV27,ASRGHDYGYT
TRBJ2-3,TRBV7-8,ASSLYWTSGGTDTQY
TRBJ1-5,TRBV7-8,ASSRGTGDNQPQH
TRBJ2-6,TRBV5-4,ASTKGLAGLFSGANVLT
TRBJ2-1,TRBV7-6,ASSLGVAGVYYEQF